Described below is a single T cell receptor beta chain sequence and its context. Deletions cut 7 bases from V and 10 bases from J, with 16 bases between. This CDR3 spans 12 amino acids. The V gene's germline CDR1 is SGHTA and CDR2 FQGNSA. While CD8+ and CD4+ T cells were isolated negatively, TEMRA cells were enriched by FACS. RNA, at roughly 0.5 to 1 ug, was reverse transcribed with random hexamers. TCRdb processed the immunoSEQ multiplex PCR reads anew with MiXCR; each CDR3 protein has one entry. The sample consists of under 200,000 distinct CDR3 sequences, 94% of them appearing once. The data were obtained in a study of CD8 T cells in Susac syndrome.

The chain has TRBV7-2 and TRBJ2-5, with D possibly being TRBD1 (6 bases). This TCR was recovered from a human donor with Susac syndrome. The sample taken for sequencing was CD4+ T cells from PBMCs. CDR3 amino acids: CASMTNRVDQYF. The CDR3 DNA follows: TGTGCCAGCATGACAAACAGGGTCGACCAGTACTTC.